One and the same sample provided the 9 T cell receptor beta chains below, sequenced in a study of cytomegalovirus exposure and HLA in healthy donors. PCR primers comprised 60 Vbeta and 13 Jbeta primers. Method: immunoSEQ multiplex PCR; TCRdb's copy keeps in-frame clones and lacks some. Of about 170,000 clones in the sample, 80% to 90% are singletons; the top ten hold 2.5% to 3%. Sequencing input: PBMCs. These receptors were taken from a young man in good health and CMV-seropositive.

This clone was counted between two and nine times. The chain has TRBV27 and TRBJ1-1; no reliable D call. Trimming pared 6 bases from V and 0 bases from J, leaving 8 bases between. The CDR3 is 13 residues long. Germline assignment: CDR1 MNHEY and CDR2 SMNVEV (reference sequence). In nucleotides, the CDR3 is TGTGCCAGCAGGGACGGGATGAACACTGAAGCTTTCTTT. Translating it yields CASRDGMNTEAFF.

This chain uses TRBV5-6 with TRBJ1-2; D might be TRBD1 (5 bases). Trimming took off 4 bases at V and 0 bases at J, with 16 bases between the two ends. The germline gives CDR1 SGHDT, CDR2 YYEEEE. This CDR3 is 16 amino acids long. Here the CDR3 reads CASSPRPGRTNYGYTF. The CDR3 nucleotides read TGTGCCAGCAGCCCCCGTCCAGGGAGGACTAACTATGGCTACACCTTC.

This chain connects TRBV27 to TRBJ1-3; possible D gene TRBD1, 6 bases. Germline V gives CDR1 MNHEY, CDR2 SMNVEV (reference sequence). Trimming stripped 4 bases from V and 0 bases from J, with 13 bases between. The CDR3 length is 16 residues. The CDR3: CASSSVGARSGNTIYF. The CDR3 DNA follows: TGTGCCAGCAGTTCAGTGGGGGCCCGCTCTGGAAACACCATATATTTT.

This sequence joins TRBV7-9 and TRBJ2-1; 12 bases agree with TRBD1. With V trimmed by 0 bases and J by 9 bases, 3 bases remained unmatched. Looked up from germline, CDR1 is SEHNR and CDR2 is FQNEAQ (reference sequence). This CDR3 is 15 amino acids long. CDR3 region: CASSLAGTGGLEQFF. Written as DNA, the CDR3 is TGTGCCAGCAGCTTAGCGGGGACAGGGGGCCTTGAGCAGTTCTTC.

Only a few counts were recorded for this clone. The chain uses TRBV4-3 and TRBJ1-1; perhaps TRBD1 as D (6 bases). V was pared by 4 bases and J by 4 bases, with 13 bases between. This CDR3 has 14 amino acids. CDR1 is LGHNA, CDR2 YSLEER, per germline. CDR3 in DNA: TGCGCCAGCAGCCTGGGGGGGCGTGGCACTGAAGCTTTCTTT. Translation: CASSLGGRGTEAFF.

The rearrangement joins TRBV19 to TRBJ2-5, with a tentative D call TRBD2 (5 bases). This CDR3 region has 15 residues. Germline V gene lookup returns CDR1 LNHDA and CDR2 SQIVND (reference sequence). V lost 3 bases and J 6 bases, leaving 17 bases between the germline ends. The CDR3 protein is CASSITYRGRQTQYF. The CDR3 DNA reads as TGTGCCAGTAGTATCACCTATCGGGGTAGGCAGACCCAGTACTTC.

The chain links TRBV6-5 to TRBJ2-1; no reliable D call. The CDR3 totals 13 residues. Germline V lookup: CDR1 MNHEY, CDR2 SVGAGI. Deletions cut 8 bases from V and 5 bases from J, with 13 bases between. For the CDR3, the DNA is TGTGCCAGCCTCTACGAGACTCACAATGAGCAGTTCTTC. Translating gives CASLYETHNEQFF.

This clone appeared a few times. The chain employs TRBV5-6 and TRBJ2-2; 7 nucleotides agree with TRBD1. Germline V gene data show CDR1 as SGHDT and CDR2 as YYEEEE. The V and J ends lost 6 bases and 4 bases, in that order; junction bases with no gene match: 9. The CDR3 length is 15 residues. The CDR3 DNA is TGTGCCAGCACCCTAAACAGGGGTCCCACCGGGGAGCTGTTTTTT. It is translated as CASTLNRGPTGELFF.

The V and J genes are TRBV10-3 and TRBJ2-1; TRBD2 matches 12 bases. Germline V gives CDR1 ENHRY, CDR2 SYGVKD. This CDR3 comprises 13 residues. The V segment lost 9 bases and the J segment 8 bases; nucleotides outside the gene matches: 5. This CDR3 reads CAISSGRGDEQFF. CDR3 nucleotide sequence: TGTGCCATATCTAGCGGGAGGGGCGATGAGCAGTTCTTC.